This T cell receptor (beta chain) is drawn from a study of blood T cell repertoires in COVID-19. Only in-frame clones appear in the TCRdb table, and some are missing; sequencing was by immunoSEQ multiplex PCR. Seen here are over 150,000 clones, around nine tenths observed once, and the top ten hold about 1%. The CDR3 contains 17 residues. J was trimmed by 5 bases and V by 7 bases; bases with no gene match: 20. Germline CDR1 reads MGHDK; CDR2 reads SYGVNS. The origin of this receptor is a man aged 25-40 years with acute or convalescent COVID-19. The chain uses TRBV25-1 and TRBJ2-7; 7 bases line up with TRBD1. Sequenced material: peripheral blood. This CDR3 reads CASTKSRGTASSDEQYF. CDR3 sequence (DNA): TGTGCCAGCACCAAAAGTAGGGGGACAGCATCATCTGACGAGCAGTACTTC.